These 29 T cell receptor beta chains came from one sample sequenced in a study of T-cell memory formation after mild COVID-19. Each CDR3 protein gets one entry after TCRdb re-called the 5' RACE reads with MiXCR. The repertoire holds around 200,000 distinct CDR3 sequences, with under 30% as singletons. Sequenced material: PBMCs or a T cell subset sorted from them (not recorded which). Receptors were obtained from an adult woman who had mild COVID-19 (a few samples of this study predate the infection). Cell type and time point are not known.

This chain connects TRBV3-1 to TRBJ2-1, with D possibly matching TRBD2 (5 bases). Germline loops: CDR1 LGHDT, CDR2 YNNKEL (reference sequence). The CDR3 is made up of 13 amino acids. V gave up 0 bases and J gave up 11 bases, with 11 bases separating them. The CDR3 sequence: CASSQEGRPQQFF. In DNA form, the CDR3 reads TGTGCCAGCAGCCAAGAAGGGAGACCACAGCAGTTCTTC.

The table lists this clonotype with a few counts. The chain joins TRBV12-3 or TRBV12-4 to TRBJ2-3; D perhaps matches TRBD1 (7 bases). V was shortened by 6 bases and J by 3 bases, with 16 bases between the two germline ends. The CDR3 runs to 15 residues. The CDR3 DNA reads TGTGCCAGCAGGGTCGGGGACAGCGGGACAGATACGCAGTATTTT. Protein: CASRVGDSGTDTQYF.

The chain combines TRBV11-3 with TRBJ1-5; D might be TRBD1 (5 bases). V was trimmed by 5 bases and J by 6 bases, leaving 17 bases between them. CDR1 and CDR2 (germline): SGHNT, YENEEA. The CDR3 sequence is 15 residues long. CDR3 sequence (DNA): TGTGCCAGCAGCCCCATAAAACAGGAGATTCAGCCCCAGCATTTT. The encoded protein is CASSPIKQEIQPQHF. The full variable domain, in which reference TRBV11-3 and TRBJ1-5 provide the parts outside the CDR3, is EAGVVQSPRYKIIEKKQPVAFWCNPISGHNTLYWYLQNLGQGPELLIRYENEEAVDDSQLPKDRFSAERLKGVDSTLKIQPAELGDSAVYLCASSPIKQEIQPQHFGDGTRLSIL.

There are many counts of this clonotype. The V call is TRBV12-3 or TRBV12-4, the J call TRBJ2-1; D call uncertain. V shed 5 bases and J shed 9 bases, with 11 bases lying between them. The CDR3 loop spans 12 amino acids. The CDR3, as DNA: TGTGCCAGCAGTGGATCTGCCAGTGAGCAGTTCTTC. Its protein product is CASSGSASEQFF.

Only one count was recorded for this clonotype. This chain joins TRBV5-4 and TRBJ2-7; 12 bases align to TRBD2. The trim removed 4 bases at V and 7 bases at J, leaving 9 bases unmatched. There are 15 residues in the CDR3. Germline-derived CDR1 and CDR2 are SGHNT and YYREEE (reference sequence). This chain's CDR3 is CASSTLAGGPREQYF. The CDR3 DNA sequence: TGTGCCAGCAGCACTCTAGCGGGAGGGCCTCGGGAGCAGTACTTC.

This chain links TRBV7-9 with TRBJ1-1, with D maybe TRBD1 (5 bases). The V gene lost 3 bases and the J gene lost 4 bases, with 9 bases spanning the gap. This CDR3 is built from 13 residues. Germline CDR1 and CDR2: SEHNR and FQNEAQ (reference sequence). In nucleotides, the CDR3 is TGTGCCAGCAGCTTGGGACTAAGCACTGAAGCTTTCTTT. Translated: CASSLGLSTEAFF.

The rearrangement links TRBV6-5 to TRBJ1-2; perhaps TRBD1 as D (6 bases). Looked up from germline, CDR1 is MNHEY and CDR2 is SVGAGI. The CDR3 has 15 residues. V was cut by 0 bases and J by 6 bases, with 14 bases left in between. The CDR3 region has the DNA TGTGCCAGCAGTTACTCGGGGGGACATCTTGATGGCTACACCTTC. Amino acid sequence: CASSYSGGHLDGYTF.

The gene calls are TRBV7-2 and TRBJ2-1, with 12 bases matching TRBD2. V was pared by 6 bases and J by 7 bases, with 7 bases of the junction left unmatched. Germline CDR1 and CDR2: SGHTA and FQGNSA. This CDR3 is 15 amino acids long. CDR3 region: CASSPTSGRLNEQFF. The DNA of the CDR3 is TGTGCCAGCAGTCCGACTAGCGGGAGATTAAATGAGCAGTTCTTC.

This clonotype has just a few counts. This chain connects TRBV3-1 to TRBJ1-5, with 9 bases aligning to TRBD1. V dropped 1 base and J dropped 5; count of bases not matched to a gene: 9. CDR1 is LGHDT and CDR2 is YNNKEL in the germline V gene (reference sequence). This CDR3 has 17 amino acids. CDR3 DNA: TGTGCCAGCAGCCAAGGAGTGGGACAGGGTTTGTATCAGCCCCAGCATTTT. Amino acid sequence: CASSQGVGQGLYQPQHF.

This clonotype has only a few counts. The chain joins TRBV6-2 or TRBV6-3 to TRBJ2-7; TRBD2 matches 12 bases. This CDR3 spans 14 amino acids. Losses at the gene ends were 4 bases for V and 5 bases for J; bases not matched to a gene: 3. Germline CDR1 MNHEY, CDR2 SVGEGT. CDR3: CASSSGTSGHEQYF. CDR3 coding DNA: TGTGCCAGCAGTTCAGGGACTAGCGGGCACGAGCAGTACTTC.

The gene calls are TRBV21-1 and TRBJ1-1. TRBV21-1 is tagged as a pseudogene. The CDR3 runs 16 residues. DNA for the CDR3: TGTGCCAGCAACAACCGGAAAGGAGGGGAGGACACTGAAGCTTTCTTT. Its protein is CASNNRKGGEDTEAFF.

This clonotype showed up just a few times. This CDR3 fails to terminate in the conserved phenylalanine or tryptophan, so it likely reflects a read error. The limits of the CDR3 on the DNA are not certain, so only TCRdb's listed CDR3 is given. V gene TRBV21-1 combines with J gene TRBJ2-3; the table calls TRBD2, which could not be checked here. TRBV21-1 is recorded as a pseudogene. The CDR3 length is 10 residues, termini included. CDR3 region: CASSKVRQPR.

This clonotype was detected a few times. The V call is TRBV6-6, the J call TRBJ2-1; 10 bases line up with TRBD2. J lost 4 bases, V lost 6 bases, and 15 bases had no gene match. This CDR3 region has 18 residues. Germline V gives CDR1 MNHNY, CDR2 SVGAGI (reference sequence). The CDR3 DNA reads TGTGCCAGCAGCCACTCTCCCCCCATAGCGGGAGGTTACAATGAGCAGTTCTTC. Protein sequence: CASSHSPPIAGGYNEQFF.

The chain couples TRBV7-9 to TRBJ1-5, with 9 bases aligning to TRBD1. The CDR3 runs 15 residues. The germline CDR1 and CDR2 sequences are SEHNR and FQNEAQ (reference sequence). Germline trimming cut 5 bases from V and 3 bases from J; bases unmatched to any gene: 5. The CDR3 DNA reads as TGTGCCAGCAGCATGGACAGGGGAGCCAATCAGCCCCAGCATTTT. Its protein product is CASSMDRGANQPQHF.

This chain connects TRBV5-5 to TRBJ2-7, with D possibly being TRBD1 (6 bases). CDR3 size: 13 residues. Germline assignment: CDR1 SGHKS and CDR2 YYEKEE (reference sequence). V lost 4 bases and J lost 12, with 20 bases in between. The chain's CDR3 is CASSTGDTVLSYF. As DNA, the CDR3 is TGTGCCAGCAGCACCGGGGACACCGTGTTGTCGTACTTC.

This clonotype appeared a few times. J is TRBJ2-2 and V is TRBV9; D remains unclear. V lost 4 bases, J lost 4 bases, and 8 bases lay in between. This CDR3 contains 13 residues. Per germline, CDR1 SGDLS and CDR2 YYNGEE. CDR3 in amino acids: CASSPSITGELFF. In DNA, the CDR3 is TGTGCCAGCAGCCCTAGTATCACCGGGGAGCTGTTTTTT.

The genes are TRBV27 and TRBJ2-5; D uncertain. The CDR3 spans 15 residues. Germline V gene lookup returns CDR1 MNHEY and CDR2 SMNVEV (reference sequence). V lost 0 bases, J lost 3 bases, and 11 bases lay in between. The CDR3 spells CASSLSWAAKETQYF. CDR3 in DNA: TGTGCCAGCAGTTTATCTTGGGCGGCTAAAGAGACCCAGTACTTC.

This clonotype showed up just a few times. The chain employs TRBV15 and TRBJ1-2; TRBD1 matches 8 bases. Trimming cost V 1 base and J 2 bases; bases outside gene matches: 12. Per the germline V gene, CDR1 is LNHNV and CDR2 is YYDKDF (reference sequence). CDR3 length: 18 residues. CDR3 DNA sequence: TGTGCCACCAGCAGAGTCCTCAATTTGGCAGGGGGCAACTATGGCTACACCTTC. The encoded protein is CATSRVLNLAGGNYGYTF.

The chain combines TRBV5-1 with TRBJ2-7, with D unresolved. The CDR3 has 13 residues. V was clipped by 4 bases and J by 2 bases, with 10 bases between them. Germline loops: CDR1 SGHRS, CDR2 YFSETQ. The CDR3 is CASSPPIAYEQYF. DNA of the CDR3: TGCGCCAGCAGCCCACCTATTGCCTACGAGCAGTACTTC. Supplemented by reference TRBV5-1 and TRBJ2-7, the full variable domain reads KAGVTQTPRYLIKTRGQQVTLSCSPISGHRSVSWYQQTPGQGLQFLFEYFSETQRNKGNFPGRFSGRQFSNSRSEMNVSTLELGDSALYLCASSPPIAYEQYFGPGTRLTVT.

This clonotype was observed many times. As DNA, the CDR3 is TGTGCCAGCAGCTTAGAGTCTGGACGGGGGAAAAAAGATACGCAGTATTTT. Its translation is CASSLESGRGKKDTQYF. The rearrangement uses TRBV11-2 and TRBJ2-3, with D possibly TRBD2 on 6 matching bases. V was shortened by 0 bases and J by 5 bases, with 18 bases between the two germline ends. The CDR3 consists of 17 residues. CDR1 is SGHAT, CDR2 FQNNGV, per germline.

V is TRBV11-2 and J is TRBJ1-6; TRBD1 is a possible D gene (5 bases). The CDR3 is 15 residues long. Trimming left V 5 bases short and J 11 bases short, with 19 bases between. The germline V gene encodes CDR1 SGHAT and CDR2 FQNNGV. The CDR3 DNA follows: TGTGCCAGCAGCCCCCGTGGGGGAAATAGACCACCCCTCCACTTT. This translates into CASSPRGGNRPPLHF.

The chain joins TRBV4-1 to TRBJ2-7; 10 positions match TRBD2. The CDR3 is 15 amino acids. The germline CDR1 and CDR2 sequences are MGHRA and YSYEKL. The V gene end was trimmed by 5 bases and the J gene end by 7 bases; junction bases not matched to a gene: 11. CDR3 nucleotide sequence: TGCGCCAGCAGCATCGAGGGACTAGCGTCCTGGGAGCAGTACTTC. Amino acid sequence: CASSIEGLASWEQYF.

Only a few counts were recorded for this clonotype. The chain combines TRBV3-1 with TRBJ2-1; D is perhaps TRBD1 (6 bases). Per the germline V gene, CDR1 is LGHDT and CDR2 is YNNKEL (reference sequence). The CDR3 extends over 19 amino acids. V was shortened by 3 bases and J by 4 bases, with 25 bases between the two germline ends. Here the CDR3 reads CASSHQPRATGPPYNEQFF. The DNA of the CDR3 is TGTGCCAGCAGCCATCAACCCCGGGCTACAGGGCCCCCGTACAATGAGCAGTTCTTC.

The chain joins TRBV9 to TRBJ2-3, with D possibly TRBD1 on 8 matching bases. With 2 bases removed from V and 0 bases from J, the gap between germline ends came to 13 bases. Germline-derived CDR1 and CDR2 are SGDLS and YYNGEE. The CDR3 runs to 16 residues. This CDR3 reads CASSVTGGVSTDTQYF. The CDR3 nucleotides read TGTGCCAGCAGCGTTACAGGGGGGGTTAGCACAGATACGCAGTATTTT. Looking up the rest from reference TRBV9 and TRBJ2-3 gives the full variable domain: DSGVTQTPKHLITATGQRVTLRCSPRSGDLSVYWYQQSLDQGLQFLIQYYNGEERAKGNILERFSAQQFPDLHSELNLSSLELGDSALYFCASSVTGGVSTDTQYFGPGTRLTVL.

V gene TRBV11-2 combines with J gene TRBJ2-2, with 10 bases identical to TRBD2. Germline CDR1 and CDR2: SGHAT and FQNNGV. V dropped 8 bases and J dropped 0; count of bases not matched to a gene: 15. This CDR3 contains 19 residues. In DNA form, the CDR3 reads TGTGCCAGCCCACCTGGGAGGCTAGCGGGGGTCGCGAACACCGGGGAGCTGTTTTTT. This encodes CASPPGRLAGVANTGELFF.

CDR3 amino acids: CASSFGGGSTGELFF. Here the CDR3 DNA reads TGTGCCAGCAGTTTCGGGGGAGGGAGCACCGGGGAGCTGTTTTTT. The rearrangement links TRBV27 to TRBJ2-2, with 7 bases that match TRBD2. In germline, CDR1 is MNHEY, CDR2 SMNVEV (reference sequence). There are 15 residues in the CDR3. V was clipped by 3 bases and J by 4 bases; unmatched bases: 5.

The sample holds a few counts of this clonotype. V gene TRBV7-9 combines with J gene TRBJ2-5; no clear D. This CDR3 comprises 17 residues. CDR1 is SEHNR, CDR2 FQNEAQ, per germline (reference sequence). V was clipped by 5 bases and J by 4 bases, with 23 bases between them. CDR3 residues: CASSPQQGSPAIETQYF. The CDR3 nucleotides are TGTGCCAGCAGCCCCCAACAAGGATCTCCGGCTATAGAGACCCAGTACTTC.

The chain employs TRBV11-2 and TRBJ2-1; the match to TRBD1 covers 9 bases. From germline, CDR1 is SGHAT and CDR2 FQNNGV. The CDR3 runs to 13 residues. V gave up 1 base and J gave up 12 bases; unmatched junction bases: 4. CDR3 sequence: CASSLAGGQGQFF. CDR3 coding DNA: TGTGCCAGCAGCTTAGCGGGGGGACAGGGGCAGTTCTTC.

This clonotype was seen only a few times. The chain joins TRBV5-5 to TRBJ2-5; tentatively, D is TRBD2 (8 bases). The germline gives CDR1 SGHKS, CDR2 YYEKEE (reference sequence). This CDR3 is built from 16 residues. V was trimmed by 4 bases and J by 4 bases, leaving 20 bases between them. In DNA form, the CDR3 reads TGTGCCAGCAGCCCCACCGGGACTAGGACAGGAGAGACCCAGTACTTC. Translated, it gives CASSPTGTRTGETQYF. Drawing the rest from reference TRBV5-5 and TRBJ2-5, the complete variable domain is DAGVTQSPTHLIKTRGQQVTLRCSPISGHKSVSWYQQVLGQGPQFIFQYYEKEERGRGNFPDRFSARQFPNYSSELNVNALLLGDSALYLCASSPTGTRTGETQYFGPGTRLLVL.